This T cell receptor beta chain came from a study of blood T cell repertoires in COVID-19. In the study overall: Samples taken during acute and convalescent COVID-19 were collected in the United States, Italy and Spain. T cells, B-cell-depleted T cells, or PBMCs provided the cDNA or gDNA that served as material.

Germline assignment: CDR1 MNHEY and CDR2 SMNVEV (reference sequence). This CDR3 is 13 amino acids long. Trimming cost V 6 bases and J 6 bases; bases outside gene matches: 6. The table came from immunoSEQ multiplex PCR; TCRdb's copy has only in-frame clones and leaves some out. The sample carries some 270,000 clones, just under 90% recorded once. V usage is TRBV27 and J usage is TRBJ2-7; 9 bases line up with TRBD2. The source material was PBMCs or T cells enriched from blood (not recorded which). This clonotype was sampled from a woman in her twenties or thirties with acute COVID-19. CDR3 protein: CASSSGLASEQYF. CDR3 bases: TGTGCCAGCAGCTCGGGACTAGCTAGCGAGCAGTACTTC.